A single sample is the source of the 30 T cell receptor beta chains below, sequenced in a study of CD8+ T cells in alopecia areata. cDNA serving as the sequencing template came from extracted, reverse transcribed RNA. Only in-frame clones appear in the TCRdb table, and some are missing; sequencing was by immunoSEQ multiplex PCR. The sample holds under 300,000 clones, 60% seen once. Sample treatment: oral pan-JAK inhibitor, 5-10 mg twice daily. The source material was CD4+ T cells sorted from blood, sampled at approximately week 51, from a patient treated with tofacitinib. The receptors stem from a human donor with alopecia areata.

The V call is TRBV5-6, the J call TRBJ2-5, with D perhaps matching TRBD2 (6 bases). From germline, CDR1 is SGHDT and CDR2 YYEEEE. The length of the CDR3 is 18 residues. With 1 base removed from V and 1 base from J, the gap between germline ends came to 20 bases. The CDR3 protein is CASSLLAEGSGFQETQYF. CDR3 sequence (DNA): TGTGCCAGCAGCTTGTTGGCCGAGGGTAGCGGCTTCCAAGAGACCCAGTACTTC.

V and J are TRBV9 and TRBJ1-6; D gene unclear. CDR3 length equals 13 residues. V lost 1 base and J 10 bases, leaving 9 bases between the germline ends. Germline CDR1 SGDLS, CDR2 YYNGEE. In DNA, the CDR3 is TGTGCCAGCAGCGTAATGGGAGGGTCACCCCTCCACTTT. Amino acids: CASSVMGGSPLHF.

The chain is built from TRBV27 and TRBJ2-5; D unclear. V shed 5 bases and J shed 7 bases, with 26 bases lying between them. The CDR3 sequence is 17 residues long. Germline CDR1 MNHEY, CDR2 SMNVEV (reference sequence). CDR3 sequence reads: CASSPSRNWAVAGTQYF. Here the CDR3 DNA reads TGTGCCAGCAGTCCCTCCCGCAATTGGGCAGTAGCAGGGACCCAGTACTTC.

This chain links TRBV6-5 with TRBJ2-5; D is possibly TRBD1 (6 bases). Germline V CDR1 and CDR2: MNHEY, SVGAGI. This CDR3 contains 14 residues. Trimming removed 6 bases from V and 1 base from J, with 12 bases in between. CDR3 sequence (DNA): TGTGCCAGCAGCTCTGGACAGATCCAAGAGACCCAGTACTTC. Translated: CASSSGQIQETQYF.

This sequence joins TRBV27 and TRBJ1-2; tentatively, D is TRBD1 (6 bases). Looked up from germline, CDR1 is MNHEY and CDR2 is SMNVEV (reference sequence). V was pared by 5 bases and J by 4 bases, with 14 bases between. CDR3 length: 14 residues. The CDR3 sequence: CASSPRTATYGYTF. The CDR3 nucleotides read TGTGCCAGCAGTCCACGGACAGCCACCTATGGCTACACCTTC.

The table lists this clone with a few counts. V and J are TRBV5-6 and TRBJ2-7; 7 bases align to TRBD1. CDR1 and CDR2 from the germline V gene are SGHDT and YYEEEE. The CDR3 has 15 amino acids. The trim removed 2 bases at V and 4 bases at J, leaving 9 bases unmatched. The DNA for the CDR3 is TGTGCCAGCAGCTTACCCGGGACAGCATATTACGAGCAGTACTTC. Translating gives CASSLPGTAYYEQYF.

This chain's CDR3 is CASKPTSYNEQFF. The DNA for the CDR3 is TGCGCCAGCAAGCCAACCTCCTACAATGAGCAGTTCTTC. This chain uses TRBV5-1 with TRBJ2-1, with D unclear. The germline gives CDR1 SGHRS, CDR2 YFSETQ. With 6 bases removed from V and 0 bases from J, the gap between germline ends came to 7 bases. This CDR3 contains 13 residues.

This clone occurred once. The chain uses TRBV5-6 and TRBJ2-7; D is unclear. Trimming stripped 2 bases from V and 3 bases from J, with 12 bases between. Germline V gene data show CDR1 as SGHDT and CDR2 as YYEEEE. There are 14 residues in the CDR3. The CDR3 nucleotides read TGTGCCAGCAGCTTCCCGGCCGCGGACTACGAGCAGTACTTC. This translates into CASSFPAADYEQYF.

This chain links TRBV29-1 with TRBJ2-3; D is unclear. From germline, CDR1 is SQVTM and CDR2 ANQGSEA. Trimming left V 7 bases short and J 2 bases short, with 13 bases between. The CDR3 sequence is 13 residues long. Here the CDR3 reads CSANPQDTDTQYF. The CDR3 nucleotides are TGCAGCGCCAACCCTCAGGACACAGATACGCAGTATTTT.

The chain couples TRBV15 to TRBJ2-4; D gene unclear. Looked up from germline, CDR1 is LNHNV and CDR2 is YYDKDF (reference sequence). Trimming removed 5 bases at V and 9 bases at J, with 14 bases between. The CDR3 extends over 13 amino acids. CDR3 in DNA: TGTGCCACCAGCCCCCCCGGACGATCCATTCAGTACTTC. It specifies CATSPPGRSIQYF.

In nucleotides, the CDR3 is TGCAGCGTTGCCGGACCCTTAGGCACTTTCTTT. Residues: CSVAGPLGTFF. The chain uses TRBV29-1 and TRBJ1-1; D is undetermined. Germline V gene sequence: CDR1 SQVTM, CDR2 ANQGSEA. The CDR3 spans 11 residues. Trimming pared 4 bases from V and 12 bases from J, leaving 15 bases between.

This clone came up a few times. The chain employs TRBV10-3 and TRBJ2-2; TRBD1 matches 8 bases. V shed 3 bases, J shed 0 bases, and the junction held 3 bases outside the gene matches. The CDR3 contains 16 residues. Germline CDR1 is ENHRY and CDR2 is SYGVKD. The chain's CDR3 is CAISDRGQANTGELFF. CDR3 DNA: TGTGCCATCAGTGATCGGGGACAGGCGAACACCGGGGAGCTGTTTTTT.

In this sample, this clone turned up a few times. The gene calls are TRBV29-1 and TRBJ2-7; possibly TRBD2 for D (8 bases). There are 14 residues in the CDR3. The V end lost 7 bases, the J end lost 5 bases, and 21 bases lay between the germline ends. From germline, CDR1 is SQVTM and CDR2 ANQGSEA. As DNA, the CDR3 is TGCAGCGCGGGAAAGGGACAGCGGGAGAACGAGCAGTACTTC. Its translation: CSAGKGQRENEQYF.

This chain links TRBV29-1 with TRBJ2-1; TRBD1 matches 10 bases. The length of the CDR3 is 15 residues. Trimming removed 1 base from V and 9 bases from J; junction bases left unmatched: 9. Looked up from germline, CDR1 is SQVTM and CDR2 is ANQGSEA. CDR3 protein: CSVEGAGTGASEQFF. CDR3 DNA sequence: TGCAGCGTTGAAGGCGCCGGGACAGGGGCCAGTGAGCAGTTCTTC.

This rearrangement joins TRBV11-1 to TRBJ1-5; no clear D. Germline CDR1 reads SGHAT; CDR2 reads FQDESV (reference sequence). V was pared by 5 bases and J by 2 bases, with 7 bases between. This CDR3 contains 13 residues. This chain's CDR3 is CASSISRNQPQHF. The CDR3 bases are TGTGCCAGCAGCATTAGTCGCAATCAGCCCCAGCATTTT.

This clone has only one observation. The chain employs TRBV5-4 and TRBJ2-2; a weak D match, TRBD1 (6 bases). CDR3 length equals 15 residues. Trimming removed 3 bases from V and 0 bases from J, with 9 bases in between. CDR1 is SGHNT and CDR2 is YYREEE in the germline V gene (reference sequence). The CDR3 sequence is CASSSGTSNTGELFF. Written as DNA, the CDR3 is TGTGCCAGCAGCTCCGGGACATCGAACACCGGGGAGCTGTTTTTT.

CDR3 in amino acids: CASSPRRGGAHQETQYF. The CDR3 DNA sequence: TGTGCCAGCAGCCCCCGGAGGGGGGGTGCTCACCAAGAGACCCAGTACTTC. The chain links TRBV7-2 to TRBJ2-5; TRBD2 might be the D (7 bases). Germline V gene lookup returns CDR1 SGHTA and CDR2 FQGNSA. Trimming took off 5 bases at V and 0 bases at J, with 19 bases between the two ends. The CDR3 has 17 residues.

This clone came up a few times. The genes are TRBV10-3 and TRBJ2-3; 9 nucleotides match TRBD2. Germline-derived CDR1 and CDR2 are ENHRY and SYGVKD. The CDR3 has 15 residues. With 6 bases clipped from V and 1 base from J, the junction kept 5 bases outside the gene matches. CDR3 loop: CAISLAGLGTDTQYF. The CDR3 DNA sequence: TGTGCCATCAGCCTAGCGGGGCTGGGCACAGATACGCAGTATTTT.

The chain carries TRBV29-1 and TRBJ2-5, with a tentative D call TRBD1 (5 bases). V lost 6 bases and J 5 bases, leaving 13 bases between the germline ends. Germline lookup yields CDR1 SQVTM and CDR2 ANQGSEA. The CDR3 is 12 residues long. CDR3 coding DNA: TGCAGCGTGATGACAGCTTCGGAGACCCAGTACTTC. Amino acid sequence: CSVMTASETQYF.

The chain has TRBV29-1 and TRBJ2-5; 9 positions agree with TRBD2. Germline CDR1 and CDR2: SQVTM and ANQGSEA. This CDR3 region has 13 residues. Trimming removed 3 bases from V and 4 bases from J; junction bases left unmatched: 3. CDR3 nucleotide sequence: TGCAGCGTTGAGGCTAGCGGGGCAGAGACCCAGTACTTC. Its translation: CSVEASGAETQYF.

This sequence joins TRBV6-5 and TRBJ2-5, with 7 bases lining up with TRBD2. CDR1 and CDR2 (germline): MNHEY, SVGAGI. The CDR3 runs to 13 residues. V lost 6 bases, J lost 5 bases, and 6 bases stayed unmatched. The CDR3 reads CASSQWRGETQYF. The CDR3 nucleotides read TGTGCCAGCAGCCAGTGGCGGGGGGAGACCCAGTACTTC.

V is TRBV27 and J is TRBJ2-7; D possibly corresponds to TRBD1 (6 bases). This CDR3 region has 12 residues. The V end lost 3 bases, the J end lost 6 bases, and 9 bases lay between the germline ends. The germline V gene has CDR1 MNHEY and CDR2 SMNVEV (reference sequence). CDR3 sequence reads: CASSLRGGEQYF. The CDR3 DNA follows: TGTGCCAGCAGTTTGAGAGGGGGCGAGCAGTACTTC.

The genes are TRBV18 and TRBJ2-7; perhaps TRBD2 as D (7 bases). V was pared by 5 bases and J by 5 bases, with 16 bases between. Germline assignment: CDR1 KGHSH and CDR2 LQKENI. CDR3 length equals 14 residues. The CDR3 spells CASSTQGGGDEQYF. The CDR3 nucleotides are TGTGCCAGCTCAACACAGGGAGGGGGGGACGAGCAGTACTTC.

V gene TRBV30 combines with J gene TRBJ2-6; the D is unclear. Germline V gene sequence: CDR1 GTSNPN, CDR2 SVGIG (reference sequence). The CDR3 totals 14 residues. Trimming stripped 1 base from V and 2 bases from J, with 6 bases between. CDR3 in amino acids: CAWSGAAGANVLTF. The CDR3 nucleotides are TGTGCCTGGAGTGGAGCAGCTGGGGCCAACGTCCTGACTTTC.

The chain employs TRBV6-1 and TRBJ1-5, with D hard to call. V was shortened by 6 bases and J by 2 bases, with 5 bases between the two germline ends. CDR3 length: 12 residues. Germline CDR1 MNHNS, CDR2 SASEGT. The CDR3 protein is CASRQGNQPQHF. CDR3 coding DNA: TGTGCCAGCAGGCAGGGCAATCAGCCCCAGCATTTT.

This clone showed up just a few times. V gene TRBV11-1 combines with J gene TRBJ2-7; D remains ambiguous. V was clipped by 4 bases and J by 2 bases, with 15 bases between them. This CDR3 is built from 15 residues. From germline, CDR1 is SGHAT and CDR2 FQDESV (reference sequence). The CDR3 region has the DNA TGTGCCAGCAGCTCCACCCGAGACAACCCCTACGAGCAGTACTTC. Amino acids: CASSSTRDNPYEQYF.

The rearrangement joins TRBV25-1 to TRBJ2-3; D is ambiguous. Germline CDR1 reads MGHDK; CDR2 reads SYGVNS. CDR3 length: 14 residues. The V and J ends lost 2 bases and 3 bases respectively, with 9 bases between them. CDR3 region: CASSEPRETDTQYF. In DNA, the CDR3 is TGTGCCAGCAGTGAACCTAGAGAGACAGATACGCAGTATTTT.

DNA for the CDR3: TGCAGCGTTGTGACAGCCATGAACACTGAAGCTTTCTTT. This encodes CSVVTAMNTEAFF. The chain combines TRBV29-1 with TRBJ1-1; maybe TRBD1 (5 bases). The CDR3 runs 13 residues. Trimming took off 4 bases at V and 0 bases at J, with 9 bases between the two ends. CDR1 is SQVTM and CDR2 is ANQGSEA in the germline V gene.

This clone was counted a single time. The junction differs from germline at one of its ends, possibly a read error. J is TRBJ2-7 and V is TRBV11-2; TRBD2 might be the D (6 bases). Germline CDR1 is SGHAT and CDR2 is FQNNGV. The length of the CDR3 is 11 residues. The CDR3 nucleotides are TGTGCCAGCAGCTTGCGGGGTCGGGCGGGCTTC. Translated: CASSLRGRAGF. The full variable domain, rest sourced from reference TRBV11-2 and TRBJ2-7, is EAGVAQSPRYKIIEKRQSVAFWCNPISGHATLYWYQQILGQGPKLLIQFQNNGVVDDSQLPKDRFSAERLKGVDSTLKIQPAKLEDSAVYLCASSLRGRAGFGPGTRLTVT.

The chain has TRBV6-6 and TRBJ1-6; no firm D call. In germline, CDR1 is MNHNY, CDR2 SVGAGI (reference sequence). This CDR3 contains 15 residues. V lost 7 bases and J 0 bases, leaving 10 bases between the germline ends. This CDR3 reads CASISRSSYNSPLHF. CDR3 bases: TGTGCCAGCATATCTCGGAGCTCCTATAATTCACCCCTCCACTTT.